The 5 T cell receptor beta chains presented below share a single source sample, sequenced in a study of cytomegalovirus exposure and HLA in healthy donors. PCR used 60 Vbeta primers and 13 Jbeta primers. Sequencing was performed with immunoSEQ multiplex PCR; in TCRdb, only in-frame clones are kept and a portion is missing. Among around 65,000 clones listed, around 72% were seen once. Material for sequencing was PBMCs. The source of these receptors is a woman in her 30s in good health and CMV-seropositive.

V gene TRBV6-1 combines with J gene TRBJ2-1; TRBD1 might be the D (9 bases). The germline V and J ends were trimmed by 10 bases and 6 bases, with 22 bases remaining between them. The CDR3 sequence is 15 residues long. Germline V gene lookup returns CDR1 MNHNS and CDR2 SASEGT. In DNA, the CDR3 is TGTGCCACTCTATCGGGGGGGGACAGGGCCAATGAGCAGTTCTTC. Translation: CATLSGGDRANEQFF.

The genes are TRBV27 and TRBJ2-5, with TRBD2 matching over 10 bases. The CDR3 covers 15 residues. Germline values: CDR1 MNHEY, CDR2 SMNVEV (reference sequence). After removal of 8 bases from V and 5 bases from J, the junction contained 11 bases not matched to a gene. This CDR3 reads CASSHPAGGSETQYF. The DNA of the CDR3 is TGTGCCAGCTCTCACCCAGCGGGAGGGTCGGAGACCCAGTACTTC.

The V call is TRBV28, the J call TRBJ2-1; D uncertain. The germline V gene has CDR1 MDHEN and CDR2 SYDVKM. Trimming removed 5 bases from V and 7 bases from J, with 18 bases in between. The CDR3 length is 15 residues. The CDR3 loop is CASSKSTIHRNEQFF. The CDR3 bases are TGTGCCAGCAGTAAATCCACGATCCACCGGAATGAGCAGTTCTTC.

CDR3 bases: TGTGCCAGCAGCTTATTCATAGGGGCCAGGGAGGTCTACGAGCAGTACTTC. Translating it yields CASSLFIGAREVYEQYF. V usage is TRBV13 and J usage is TRBJ2-7; a possible D gene is TRBD2 (6 bases). The CDR3 covers 17 residues. The ends were cut back, 2 bases at V and 3 bases at J, with 20 bases in the middle. Germline CDR1 and CDR2: PRHDT and FYEKMQ (reference sequence).

This chain links TRBV5-4 with TRBJ1-1; TRBD1 matches at 8 bases. Trimming took 4 bases from V and 2 from J; bases not matched to a gene: 7. There are 15 residues in the CDR3. Per the germline V gene, CDR1 is SGHNT and CDR2 is YYREEE (reference sequence). In nucleotides, the CDR3 is TGTGCCAGCAGCCCGGACAGGGCTAGAAACACTGAAGCTTTCTTT. This translates into CASSPDRARNTEAFF.